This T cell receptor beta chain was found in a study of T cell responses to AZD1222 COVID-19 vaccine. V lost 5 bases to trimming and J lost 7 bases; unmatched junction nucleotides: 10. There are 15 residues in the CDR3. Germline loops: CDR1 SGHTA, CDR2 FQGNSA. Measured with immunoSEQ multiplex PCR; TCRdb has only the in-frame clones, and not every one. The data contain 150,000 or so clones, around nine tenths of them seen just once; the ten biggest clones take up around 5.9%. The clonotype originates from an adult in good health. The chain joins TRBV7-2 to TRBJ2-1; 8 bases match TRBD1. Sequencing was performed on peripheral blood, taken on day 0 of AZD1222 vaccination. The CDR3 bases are TGTGCCAGCAGCCCAGGGGGCGCGATGGGGAATGAGCAGTTCTTC. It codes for CASSPGGAMGNEQFF.